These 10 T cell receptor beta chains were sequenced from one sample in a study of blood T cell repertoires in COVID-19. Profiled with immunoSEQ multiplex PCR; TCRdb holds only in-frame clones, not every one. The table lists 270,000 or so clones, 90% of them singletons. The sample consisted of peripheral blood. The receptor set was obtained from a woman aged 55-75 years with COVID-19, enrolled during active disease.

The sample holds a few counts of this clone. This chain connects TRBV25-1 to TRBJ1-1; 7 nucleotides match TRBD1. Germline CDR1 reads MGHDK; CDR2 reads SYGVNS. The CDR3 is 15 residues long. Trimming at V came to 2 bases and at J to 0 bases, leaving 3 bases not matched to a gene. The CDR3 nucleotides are TGTGCCAGCAGTGAACACACAGGGGTGAACACTGAAGCTTTCTTT. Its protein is CASSEHTGVNTEAFF.

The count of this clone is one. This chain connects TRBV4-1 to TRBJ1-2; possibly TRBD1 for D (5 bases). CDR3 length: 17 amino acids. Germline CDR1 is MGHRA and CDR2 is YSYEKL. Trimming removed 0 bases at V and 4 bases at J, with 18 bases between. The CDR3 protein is CASSQDRKTDFVYGYTF. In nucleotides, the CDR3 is TGCGCCAGCAGCCAAGATCGAAAGACAGATTTTGTCTATGGCTACACCTTC.

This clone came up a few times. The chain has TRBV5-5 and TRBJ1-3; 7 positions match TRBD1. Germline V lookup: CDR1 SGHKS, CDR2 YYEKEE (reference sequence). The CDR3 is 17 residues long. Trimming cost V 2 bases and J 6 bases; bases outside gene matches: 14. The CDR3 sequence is CASSFHHGQENVNTIYF. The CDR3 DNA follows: TGTGCCAGCAGCTTTCACCACGGACAGGAGAATGTAAACACCATATATTTT.

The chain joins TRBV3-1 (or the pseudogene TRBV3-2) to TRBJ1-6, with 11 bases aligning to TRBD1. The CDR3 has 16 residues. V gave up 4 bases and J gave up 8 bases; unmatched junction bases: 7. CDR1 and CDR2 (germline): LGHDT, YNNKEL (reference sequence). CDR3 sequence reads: CASSPPGTGGDSPLHF. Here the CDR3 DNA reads TGTGCCAGCAGCCCTCCCGGGACAGGGGGGGATTCACCCCTCCACTTT.

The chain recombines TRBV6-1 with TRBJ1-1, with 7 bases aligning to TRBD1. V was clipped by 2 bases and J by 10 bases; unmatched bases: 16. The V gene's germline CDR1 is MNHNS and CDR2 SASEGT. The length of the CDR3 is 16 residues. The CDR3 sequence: CASSEKVRSQGSSAFF. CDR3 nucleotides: TGTGCCAGCAGTGAAAAAGTTAGGTCACAGGGGTCTTCAGCTTTCTTT.

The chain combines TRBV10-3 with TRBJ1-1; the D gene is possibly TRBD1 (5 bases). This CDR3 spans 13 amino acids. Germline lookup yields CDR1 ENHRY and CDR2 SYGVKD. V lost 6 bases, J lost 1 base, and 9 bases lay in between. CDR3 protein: CAIRNTGNTEAFF. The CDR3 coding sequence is TGTGCCATCAGGAATACAGGGAACACTGAAGCTTTCTTT.

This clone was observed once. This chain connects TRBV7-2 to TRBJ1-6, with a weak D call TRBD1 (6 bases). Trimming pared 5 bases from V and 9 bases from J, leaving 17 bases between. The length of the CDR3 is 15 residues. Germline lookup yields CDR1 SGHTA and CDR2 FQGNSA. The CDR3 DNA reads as TGTGCCAGCAGCGAGCCCCACAGGGCGGGTTCACCCCTCCACTTT. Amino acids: CASSEPHRAGSPLHF.

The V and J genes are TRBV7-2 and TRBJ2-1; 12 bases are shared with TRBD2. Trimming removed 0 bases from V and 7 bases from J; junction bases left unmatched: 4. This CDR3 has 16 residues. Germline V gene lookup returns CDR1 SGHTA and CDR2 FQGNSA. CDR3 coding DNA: TGTGCCAGCAGCTTAGCGACTAGCGGGGGACAAAATGAGCAGTTCTTC. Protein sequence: CASSLATSGGQNEQFF.

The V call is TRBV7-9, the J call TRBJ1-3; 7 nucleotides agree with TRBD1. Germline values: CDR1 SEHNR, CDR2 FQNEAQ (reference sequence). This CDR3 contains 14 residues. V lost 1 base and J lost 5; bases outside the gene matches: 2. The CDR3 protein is CASSLEGGRNTIYF. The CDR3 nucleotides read TGTGCCAGCAGCTTAGAAGGGGGCAGAAACACCATATATTTT.

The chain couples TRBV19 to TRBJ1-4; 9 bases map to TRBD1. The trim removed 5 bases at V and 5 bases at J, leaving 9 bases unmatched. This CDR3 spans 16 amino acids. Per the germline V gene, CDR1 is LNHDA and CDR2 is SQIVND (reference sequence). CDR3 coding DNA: TGTGCCAGTAGTCAGTCCGGGACAGGGACGAATGAAAAACTGTTTTTT. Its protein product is CASSQSGTGTNEKLFF.